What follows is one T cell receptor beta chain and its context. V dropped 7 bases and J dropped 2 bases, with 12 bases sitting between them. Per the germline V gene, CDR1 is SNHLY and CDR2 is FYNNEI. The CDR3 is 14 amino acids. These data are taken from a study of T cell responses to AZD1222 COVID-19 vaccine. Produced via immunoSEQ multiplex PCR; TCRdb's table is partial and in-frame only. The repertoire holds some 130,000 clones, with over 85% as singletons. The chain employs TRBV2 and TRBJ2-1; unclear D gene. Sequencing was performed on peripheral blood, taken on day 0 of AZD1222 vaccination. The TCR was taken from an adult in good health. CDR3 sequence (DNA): TGTGCCAGCATGGCTGCACGGGCCTACAATGAGCAGTTCTTC. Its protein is CASMAARAYNEQFF. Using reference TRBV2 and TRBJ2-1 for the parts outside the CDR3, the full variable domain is EPEVTQTPSHQVTQMGQEVILRCVPISNHLYFYWYRQILGQKVEFLVSFYNNEISEKSEIFDDQFSVERPDGSNFTLKIRSTKLEDSAMYFCASMAARAYNEQFFGPGTRLTVL.